Listed here is a single T cell receptor beta chain. Its antigen is undetermined. The entry originates in a study of regulatory T cells in long-lasting Graves disease. Library construction for TCR beta used iRepertoire HTBI primers and Arm-PCR of CDR3 regions. TCRdb reanalysed the multiplex PCR reads using MiXCR and keeps one entry per CDR3 protein. The sample records 500,000 to 700,000 distinct CDR3 sequences, around 30% being singletons. Findings and limits, study-wide: Persistent disease exhibited a predilection for TRBV28, TRBJ1-2 and TRBJ2-5.

Time point meaning: persistent/refractory GD, antithyroid drugs over 5 years with positive TRAb. PBMCs were the source of the RNA used for TCR sequencing. CDR3 length equals 14 residues. V was pared by 1 base and J by 7 bases, with 13 bases between. From germline, CDR1 is SGHDN and CDR2 FVKESK. Specimen: peripheral blood mononuclear cells (PBMCs), collected when the disease was refractory, from a patient treated with antithyroid drugs. V is TRBV14 and J is TRBJ1-2; D gene uncertain. This receptor was obtained from a female donor with Graves disease. CDR3 bases: TGTGCCAGCAGCCAAGCGGGGATAACCTCTGGCTACACCTTC. It encodes CASSQAGITSGYTF.